The next 29 T cell receptor beta chains were all read from a single sample in a study of OX40 agonist ivuxolimab in advanced cancers. This table comes from immunoSEQ multiplex PCR, and its TCRdb copy is limited to in-frame clones, with some not included. The sample lists about 110,000 clones, 90% occurring once. The sample consisted of CD4+ or CD8+ T cells sorted from blood, taken in a trial of the OX40 agonist ivuxolimab. These receptors came from an adult with an advanced solid tumor such as melanoma, head and neck, liver or kidney cancer.

The chain employs TRBV2 and TRBJ1-5; a weak D match, TRBD1 (5 bases). Deletions cut 2 bases from V and 0 bases from J, with 11 bases between. The V gene's germline CDR1 is SNHLY and CDR2 FYNNEI. The CDR3 is made up of 16 amino acids. This CDR3 is CASSEQGWHSNQPQHF. The DNA for the CDR3 is TGTGCCAGCAGTGAACAGGGTTGGCATAGCAATCAGCCCCAGCATTTT.

The V and J genes are TRBV19 and TRBJ2-6; D may be TRBD1 (6 bases). CDR1 and CDR2 (germline): LNHDA, SQIVND (reference sequence). The CDR3 runs 15 residues. V was pared by 8 bases and J by 0 bases, with 11 bases between. This chain's CDR3 is CASGTGRSGANVLTF. The CDR3 DNA is TGTGCCAGTGGTACAGGGCGCTCTGGGGCCAACGTCCTGACTTTC. The full variable domain, its missing parts supplied by reference TRBV19 and TRBJ2-6, is DGGITQSPKYLFRKEGQNVTLSCEQNLNHDAMYWYRQDPGQGLRLIYYSQIVNDFQKGDIAEGYSVSREKKESFPLTVTSAQKNPTAFYLCASGTGRSGANVLTFGAGSRLTVL.

As DNA, the CDR3 is TGTGCCAGCAGTCTGACAGGGTGGGGGGATCAGCCCCAGCATTTT. Translation gives CASSLTGWGDQPQHF. The chain combines TRBV28 with TRBJ1-5; 7 nucleotides align to TRBD1. This CDR3 is 15 amino acids long. Germline values: CDR1 MDHEN, CDR2 SYDVKM. J gave up 5 bases and V 5 bases, and 9 bases lay outside the gene matches.

The chain carries TRBV25-1 and TRBJ2-7; D is unresolved. The ends were cut back, 5 bases at V and 5 bases at J, with 19 bases in the middle. This CDR3 is built from 15 residues. Germline V gene data show CDR1 as MGHDK and CDR2 as SYGVNS. DNA of the CDR3: TGTGCCAGCAGTAAGGGCCGGGTCACGACGCACGAGCAGTACTTC. Residues: CASSKGRVTTHEQYF.

The CDR3 sequence: CASSQGAGANVLTF. The CDR3 DNA reads TGTGCCAGCAGTCAGGGGGCCGGGGCCAACGTCCTGACTTTC. V usage is TRBV27 and J usage is TRBJ2-6, with TRBD1 matching 8 bases. This CDR3 comprises 14 residues. Germline CDR1 reads MNHEY; CDR2 reads SMNVEV (reference sequence). V dropped 5 bases and J dropped 4; count of bases not matched to a gene: 1.

The chain has TRBV30 and TRBJ2-2, with D perhaps being TRBD1 or TRBD2 (5 bases each). The CDR3 consists of 16 residues. Germline CDR1 GTSNPN, CDR2 SVGIG (reference sequence). V lost 0 bases and J lost 1, with 12 bases in between. Here the CDR3 reads CAWSVPGTVNTGELFF. CDR3 bases: TGTGCCTGGAGTGTACCCGGGACGGTGAACACCGGGGAGCTGTTTTTT.

This rearrangement joins TRBV7-3 to TRBJ1-1; D remains unclear. This CDR3 comprises 12 residues. With 4 bases removed from V and 6 bases from J, the gap between germline ends came to 9 bases. The germline V gene encodes CDR1 SGHTA and CDR2 FQGTGA. The CDR3 sequence is CASSSTGSEAFF. The DNA of the CDR3 is TGTGCCAGCAGCTCAACCGGTTCTGAAGCTTTCTTT.

The rearrangement links TRBV5-1 to TRBJ1-1, with D perhaps TRBD1 (6 bases). Germline CDR1 is SGHRS and CDR2 is YFSETQ. Deletions cut 2 bases from V and 8 bases from J, with 10 bases between. The CDR3 spans 12 residues. The CDR3 here is CASSFLQGEAFF. The CDR3 coding sequence is TGCGCCAGCAGCTTTCTCCAGGGGGAAGCTTTCTTT.

The chain employs TRBV29-1 and TRBJ2-2, with TRBD1 matching over 9 bases. V dropped 6 bases and J dropped 6; count of bases not matched to a gene: 5. CDR1 and CDR2 (germline): SQVTM, ANQGSEA. This CDR3 comprises 13 residues. This CDR3 reads CSVQGAIPGELFF. The CDR3 DNA sequence: TGCAGCGTACAGGGGGCCATCCCCGGGGAGCTGTTTTTT.

This chain connects TRBV7-7 to TRBJ1-5; a weak D match, TRBD1 (6 bases). The CDR3 runs to 13 residues. V lost 5 bases and J lost 3, with 8 bases in between. From germline, CDR1 is SSHAT and CDR2 FNYEAQ (reference sequence). CDR3 in amino acids: CASSEGVNQPQHF. The CDR3 bases are TGTGCCAGCAGCGAGGGGGTCAATCAGCCCCAGCATTTT.

The chain uses TRBV9 and TRBJ2-7, with 12 bases that match TRBD2. This CDR3 has 15 residues. V trimming: 4 bases; J trimming: 5 bases; junction bases outside the gene matches: 7. Germline V gene data show CDR1 as SGDLS and CDR2 as YYNGEE. CDR3: CASSRTSGGTDEQYF. The CDR3 DNA reads as TGTGCCAGCAGCCGCACTAGCGGGGGGACGGACGAGCAGTACTTC.

The rearrangement joins TRBV27 to TRBJ1-4; D is undetermined. The V end lost 5 bases, the J end lost 8 bases, and 18 bases lay between the germline ends. The CDR3 sequence is 15 residues long. Germline V CDR1 and CDR2: MNHEY, SMNVEV (reference sequence). The CDR3 loop is CASSASYGIGEKLFF. The DNA of the CDR3 is TGTGCCAGCAGTGCCTCCTATGGAATCGGCGAAAAACTGTTTTTT.

The chain employs TRBV19 and TRBJ1-6, with D maybe TRBD1 (6 bases). CDR1 is LNHDA and CDR2 is SQIVND in the germline V gene (reference sequence). Deletions cut 3 bases from V and 10 bases from J, with 16 bases between. CDR3 length: 15 residues. CDR3 residues: CASSMGTGIGSPLHF. CDR3 sequence (DNA): TGTGCCAGTAGTATGGGTACAGGGATCGGATCACCCCTCCACTTT.

The chain recombines TRBV28 with TRBJ1-2; D perhaps matches TRBD1 (5 bases). The CDR3 totals 13 residues. Trimming cost V 6 bases and J 6 bases, with 14 bases left between them. Germline lookup yields CDR1 MDHEN and CDR2 SYDVKM. The CDR3 DNA is TGTGCCAGCAGGACCAGGGTGTTGGATGGCTACACCTTC. As protein: CASRTRVLDGYTF.

The genes are TRBV7-2 and TRBJ1-1; 7 nucleotides line up with TRBD1. V gave up 8 bases and J gave up 1 base; unmatched junction bases: 7. The CDR3 runs to 14 residues. CDR1 and CDR2 from the germline V gene are SGHTA and FQGNSA. The CDR3, as DNA: TGTGCCAGCCGAATTCAGGGGGAGAACACTGAAGCTTTCTTT. Amino acid sequence: CASRIQGENTEAFF.

The chain recombines TRBV6-5 with TRBJ2-3; D uncertain. Trimming removed 6 bases at V and 5 bases at J, with 9 bases between. The CDR3 is 12 amino acids. Germline CDR1 reads MNHEY; CDR2 reads SVGAGI. In nucleotides, the CDR3 is TGTGCCAGCAGCGGATCGGTAGATACGCAGTATTTT. It specifies CASSGSVDTQYF.

This CDR3 is CAWRWLAAAFF. DNA of the CDR3: TGTGCCTGGAGATGGCTCGCCGCAGCTTTCTTT. The rearrangement uses TRBV30 and TRBJ1-1; D gene uncertain. Trimming pared 3 bases from V and 10 bases from J, leaving 12 bases between. From germline, CDR1 is GTSNPN and CDR2 SVGIG (reference sequence). The CDR3 consists of 11 residues.

The chain uses TRBV9 and TRBJ2-3; D gene uncertain. Germline V gene data show CDR1 as SGDLS and CDR2 as YYNGEE. The V end was cut by 0 bases, the J end by 8 bases, with 4 bases between. This CDR3 comprises 11 residues. CDR3 region: CASSVGGTQYF. The CDR3 nucleotides are TGTGCCAGCAGCGTAGGGGGTACGCAGTATTTT. The variable domain in full, with the rest retrieved from reference TRBV9 and TRBJ2-3, is DSGVTQTPKHLITATGQRVTLRCSPRSGDLSVYWYQQSLDQGLQFLIQYYNGEERAKGNILERFSAQQFPDLHSELNLSSLELGDSALYFCASSVGGTQYFGPGTRLTVL.

The J gene is TRBJ2-3, the V gene TRBV11-2; no definite D call. This CDR3 is built from 13 residues. Trimming stripped 1 base from V and 10 bases from J, with 12 bases between. Germline-derived CDR1 and CDR2 are SGHAT and FQNNGV. CDR3 protein: CASSLARDRPQYF. CDR3 bases: TGTGCCAGCAGCTTAGCTAGGGATAGGCCGCAGTATTTT.

This clone was detected a few times. This rearrangement joins TRBV5-1 to TRBJ1-1; no reliable D call. This CDR3 comprises 13 residues. Germline lookup yields CDR1 SGHRS and CDR2 YFSETQ. The ends were cut back, 2 bases at V and 4 bases at J, with 9 bases in the middle. The CDR3 loop reads CASSLAFTTEAFF. CDR3 nucleotide sequence: TGCGCCAGCAGCTTAGCCTTTACCACTGAAGCTTTCTTT.

This chain joins TRBV19 and TRBJ1-1; weak D call: TRBD1 (6 bases). The germline V and J ends were trimmed by 5 bases and 8 bases, with 12 bases remaining between them. The germline gives CDR1 LNHDA, CDR2 SQIVND (reference sequence). CDR3 length equals 12 residues. CDR3 loop: CASSSWTAEAFF. The CDR3 DNA is TGTGCCAGTAGTTCATGGACAGCAGAAGCTTTCTTT.

This rearrangement joins TRBV9 to TRBJ2-3, with 10 bases fitting TRBD2. Germline V lookup: CDR1 SGDLS, CDR2 YYNGEE. This CDR3 contains 16 residues. With V trimmed by 4 bases and J by 7 bases, 12 bases remained unmatched. CDR3 sequence: CASSPNLAGARNTQYF. CDR3 coding DNA: TGTGCCAGCAGCCCTAATCTAGCGGGGGCACGAAATACGCAGTATTTT.

As concerns this clone: A junction boundary mismatches the germline segment, possibly from a read error. V and J are TRBV19 and TRBJ1-2; D gene unclear. The germline gives CDR1 LNHDA, CDR2 SQIVND (reference sequence). This CDR3 is built from 13 residues. The CDR3 coding sequence is TGTGCCAGTAGAATCGACCCGGACTACGGCTACACCTTC. Translating it yields CASRIDPDYGYTF. The variable domain in full, with the rest retrieved from reference TRBV19 and TRBJ1-2, is DGGITQSPKYLFRKEGQNVTLSCEQNLNHDAMYWYRQDPGQGLRLIYYSQIVNDFQKGDIAEGYSVSREKKESFPLTVTSAQKNPTAFYLCASRIDPDYGYTFGSGTRLTVV.

V gene TRBV4-3 combines with J gene TRBJ2-3; the match to TRBD1 covers 7 bases. The CDR3 covers 15 residues. Per germline, CDR1 LGHNA and CDR2 YSLEER. Trimming cost V 2 bases and J 2 bases; bases outside gene matches: 4. This CDR3 is CASSQNRGITDTQYF. Here the CDR3 DNA reads TGCGCCAGCAGCCAAAACAGGGGAATCACAGATACGCAGTATTTT.

The chain links TRBV23-1 to TRBJ2-4; possibly TRBD1 for D (5 bases). TRBV23-1 is an ORF; its function is uncertain. The CDR3 has 17 amino acids. V was pared by 3 bases and J by 5 bases, with 20 bases between. The CDR3 DNA follows: TGCGCCAGCAGTCAGAGAAGGCAGGGAAAGTATCAAAACATTCAGTACTTC. It translates to CASSQRRQGKYQNIQYF.

The gene calls are TRBV5-1 and TRBJ2-3, with TRBD1 identical over 12 bases. The V and J ends lost 4 bases and 6 bases, in that order; junction bases with no gene match: 3. Per germline, CDR1 SGHRS and CDR2 YFSETQ. The CDR3 runs 14 residues. The CDR3: CASSMGQGADTQYF. In nucleotides, the CDR3 is TGCGCCAGCAGCATGGGACAGGGGGCTGATACGCAGTATTTT.

The table lists this clone with a few counts. This sequence joins TRBV6-6 and TRBJ1-5; D is unresolved. From germline, CDR1 is MNHNY and CDR2 SVGAGI (reference sequence). The V and J ends lost 6 bases and 7 bases respectively, with 7 bases between them. CDR3 length equals 11 residues. The CDR3: CASSPGQPQHF. For the CDR3, the DNA is TGTGCCAGCAGCCCCGGACAGCCCCAGCATTTT.

The chain has TRBV10-3 and TRBJ2-2; D ambiguous. CDR1 is ENHRY and CDR2 is SYGVKD in the germline V gene. V lost 4 bases and J 5 bases, leaving 17 bases between the germline ends. The CDR3 has 16 amino acids. CDR3 bases: TGTGCCATCAGTGGTCGCGCAGGCCCCGAAACCGGGGAGCTGTTTTTT. Protein sequence: CAISGRAGPETGELFF.

The J gene is TRBJ1-3, the V gene TRBV5-1, with D hard to call. CDR1 and CDR2 (germline): SGHRS, YFSETQ. The germline V and J ends were trimmed by 9 bases and 0 bases, with 13 bases remaining between them. This CDR3 is 14 amino acids long. The CDR3 DNA reads TGCGCCACCTCGGACGGCCGCTCTGGAAACACCATATATTTT. This sequence encodes CATSDGRSGNTIYF.